A single sample gave rise to the 18 T cell receptor beta chains below, sequenced in a study of T-cell memory formation after mild COVID-19. TCRdb fed the 5' RACE reads into MiXCR, producing one record per CDR3 protein. The data show approximately 350,000 distinct CDR3 sequences, with approximately 14% seen just once and around a fifth held by the top ten. The sample comprised PBMCs or a T cell subset sorted from them (not recorded which). All receptors come from a man between 18 and 29 years old who had mild COVID-19 (a few samples of this study predate the infection). Cell type and time point are not known.

The V call is TRBV12-3 or TRBV12-4, the J call TRBJ1-1; no definite D call. The CDR3 length is 11 residues. V gave up 6 bases and J gave up 7 bases, with 9 bases separating them. Written as DNA, the CDR3 is TGTGCCAGCAGCCCAGGTAGTGAAGCTTTCTTT. It codes for CASSPGSEAFF.

This clonotype was detected only a few times. V gene TRBV7-9 combines with J gene TRBJ2-2, with a tentative D call TRBD1 (6 bases). The V end was cut by 7 bases, the J end by 6 bases, with 9 bases between. This CDR3 has 12 amino acids. The V gene's germline CDR1 is SEHNR and CDR2 FQNEAQ (reference sequence). This chain's CDR3 is CASTTGPGELFF. DNA for the CDR3: TGTGCCAGCACCACAGGGCCCGGGGAGCTGTTTTTT.

J is TRBJ1-2 and V is TRBV4-1; D gene uncertain. The CDR3 is 16 residues long. Trimming shortened V by 0 bases and J by 1 base, and 12 bases separated the two germline ends. The germline gives CDR1 MGHRA, CDR2 YSYEKL. CDR3 sequence (DNA): TGCGCCAGCAGCCAAGATGATTTTGGGGATAACTATGGCTACACCTTC. Translation gives CASSQDDFGDNYGYTF.

This clonotype appeared many times. The chain is built from TRBV7-2 and TRBJ2-3, with D uncertain. Germline CDR1 SGHTA, CDR2 FQGNSA. The CDR3 is 14 amino acids. V lost 3 bases to trimming and J lost 2 bases, with 9 bases between them. In DNA form, the CDR3 reads TGTGCCAGCAGCTTCGGGCCCCTCACAGATACGCAGTATTTT. Protein sequence: CASSFGPLTDTQYF.

This clonotype came up many times. The CDR3 spells CASSGTGTSEETQYF. For the CDR3, the DNA is TGCGCCAGCAGCGGAACCGGGACTAGCGAAGAGACCCAGTACTTC. This chain connects TRBV5-1 to TRBJ2-5, with TRBD2 matching over 10 bases. This CDR3 comprises 15 residues. Germline trimming cut 4 bases from V and 3 bases from J; bases unmatched to any gene: 6. Looked up from germline, CDR1 is SGHRS and CDR2 is YFSETQ.

At least ten counts were recorded for this clonotype. The CDR3 bases are TGTGCCAGCAGCTTAATTAGACGAGTTCTTTACAATGAGCAGTTCTTC. Encoded protein: CASSLIRRVLYNEQFF. This chain links TRBV7-2 with TRBJ2-1, with D unclear. Trimming removed 2 bases from V and 4 bases from J, with 15 bases in between. Germline V CDR1 and CDR2: SGHTA, FQGNSA. This CDR3 has 16 amino acids.

This clonotype was detected only a few times. The chain uses TRBV11-3 and TRBJ2-3; TRBD2 agrees at 13 bases. Unmatched junction bases numbered 7, after V lost 5 bases and J lost 5 bases. The CDR3 extends over 16 amino acids. From germline, CDR1 is SGHNT and CDR2 YENEEA. The CDR3 sequence is CASSARTSGGGDTQYF. CDR3 in DNA: TGTGCCAGCAGCGCGCGGACTAGCGGGGGAGGAGATACGCAGTATTTT.

In its sample, this clonotype was seen a few times. This chain connects TRBV6-5 to TRBJ1-1, with D tentatively TRBD1 (6 bases). The V gene lost 1 base and the J gene lost 5 bases, with 14 bases spanning the gap. The CDR3 covers 15 residues. Germline CDR1 is MNHEY and CDR2 is SVGAGI. The CDR3 bases are TGTGCCAGCAGTTACTTAGGGGGGGGGCGGACTGAAGCTTTCTTT. Translation gives CASSYLGGGRTEAFF.

This clonotype appeared a few times. This chain uses TRBV10-3 with TRBJ2-1, with 9 bases aligning to TRBD1. Germline trimming cut 8 bases from V and 8 bases from J; bases unmatched to any gene: 7. This CDR3 comprises 13 residues. The germline V gene has CDR1 ENHRY and CDR2 SYGVKD. The DNA of the CDR3 is TGTGCCATCGAGGGACAGGGTTCGGATGAGCAGTTCTTC. It translates to CAIEGQGSDEQFF.

The chain combines TRBV7-2 with TRBJ2-7; unclear D gene. V was trimmed by 5 bases and J by 1 base, leaving 15 bases between them. This CDR3 has 15 residues. Germline CDR1 is SGHTA and CDR2 is FQGNSA. Here the CDR3 reads CASSTQSGLSYEQYF. CDR3 nucleotides: TGTGCCAGCAGCACCCAATCGGGCTTGTCCTACGAGCAGTACTTC. The variable domain in full, completed from reference TRBV7-2 and TRBJ2-7, reads GAGVSQSPSNKVTEKGKDVELRCDPISGHTALYWYRQSLGQGLEFLIYFQGNSAPDKSGLPSDRFSAERTGGSVSTLTIQRTQQEDSAVYLCASSTQSGLSYEQYFGPGTRLTVT.

The V and J genes are TRBV5-6 and TRBJ2-3; 7 nucleotides agree with TRBD1. Germline V gene sequence: CDR1 SGHDT, CDR2 YYEEEE. The CDR3 is made up of 13 amino acids. The V gene end was trimmed by 1 base and the J gene end by 6 bases; junction bases not matched to a gene: 2. CDR3 loop: CASSLFRGDTQYF. CDR3 nucleotide sequence: TGTGCCAGCAGCTTGTTCAGGGGGGATACGCAGTATTTT.

This clonotype has just a few counts. The V call is TRBV6-6, the J call TRBJ2-3, with TRBD2 identical over 8 bases. The germline V gene encodes CDR1 MNHNY and CDR2 SVGAGI (reference sequence). J lost 10 bases, V lost 6 bases, and 6 bases had no gene match. The CDR3 extends over 12 amino acids. Here the CDR3 DNA reads TGTGCCAGCAGGACGGGAGGGGGGTCGCAGTATTTT. Translation: CASRTGGGSQYF.

The V and J genes are TRBV6-6 and TRBJ2-7, with 11 bases aligning to TRBD2. The V gene's germline CDR1 is MNHNY and CDR2 SVGAGI (reference sequence). The CDR3 spans 19 residues. V lost 0 bases and J lost 5; bases outside the gene matches: 15. CDR3 sequence reads: CASSYSAEGIAGGPHEQYV. In DNA, the CDR3 is TGTGCCAGCAGTTACTCGGCAGAGGGAATAGCGGGGGGGCCCCACGAGCAGTACGTC.

This clonotype was counted a few times. The chain recombines TRBV4-3 with TRBJ1-2, with 8 bases fitting TRBD1. Trimming removed 0 bases from V and 2 bases from J; junction bases left unmatched: 2. The CDR3 length is 15 residues. CDR1 is LGHNA, CDR2 YSLEER, per germline. The CDR3 spells CASSQDTGGNYGYTF. Written as DNA, the CDR3 is TGCGCCAGCAGCCAAGATACAGGGGGAAACTATGGCTACACCTTC.

This clonotype occurred many times. The genes are TRBV7-9 and TRBJ2-3, with D possibly being TRBD1 (6 bases). Germline V lookup: CDR1 SEHNR, CDR2 FQNEAQ (reference sequence). The length of the CDR3 is 15 residues. Between the trimmed V and J ends, which lost 6 bases and 5 bases, there was a span of 18 bases. The CDR3 DNA reads TGTGCCAGCAGGGACAGAGTCCCCTGGATAGATACGCAGTATTTT. Residues: CASRDRVPWIDTQYF. Combining the CDR3 with reference TRBV7-9 and TRBJ2-3 gives the whole variable domain DTGVSQNPRHKITKRGQNVTFRCDPISEHNRLYWYRQTLGQGPEFLTYFQNEAQLEKSRLLSDRFSAERPKGSFSTLEIQRTEQGDSAMYLCASRDRVPWIDTQYFGPGTRLTVL.

This clonotype was counted between two and nine times. The chain employs TRBV12-3 or TRBV12-4 and TRBJ2-6; 11 nucleotides align to TRBD1. The junction had 1 base not matched to a gene; V was cut back by 6 bases and J by 3 bases. The CDR3 loop spans 15 amino acids. CDR3 amino acids: CASRDRGRGANVLTF. The CDR3 coding sequence is TGTGCCAGCAGGGACAGGGGGCGTGGGGCCAACGTCCTGACTTTC.

This clonotype was seen repeatedly, ten times or more. The chain links TRBV7-9 to TRBJ1-5; possible D gene TRBD1, 5 bases. This CDR3 has 14 amino acids. The germline gives CDR1 SEHNR, CDR2 FQNEAQ (reference sequence). V gave up 2 bases and J gave up 1 base, with 6 bases separating them. This CDR3 is CASSLQGSNQPQHF. CDR3 nucleotides: TGTGCCAGCAGCTTACAGGGAAGCAATCAGCCCCAGCATTTT.

This clonotype was counted at least ten times. The V and J genes are TRBV5-1 and TRBJ2-2, with D possibly TRBD2 on 5 matching bases. The germline gives CDR1 SGHRS, CDR2 YFSETQ. The length of the CDR3 is 15 residues. V was trimmed by 3 bases and J by 5 bases, leaving 14 bases between them. For the CDR3, the DNA is TGCGCCAGCAGCTCCGACCCGAGAGGGACCGGGGAGCTGTTTTTT. Amino acid sequence: CASSSDPRGTGELFF.